The subject of this entry is one T cell receptor (beta chain). What it binds is unknown. The data are from a study of T cell repertoires in cytomegalovirus infection. The overall study: It was the public TCR beta signatures that indicated both CMV infection and matching HLA type.

Study-level findings and limits: CMV carriers having the relevant HLA were flagged by cumulative public TCR beta family frequency.

TCRdb re-analysed the reads in MiXCR, keeping a single row per CDR3 protein. This table holds about 830,000 distinct CDR3 sequences, approximately 32% found once. V shed 6 bases, J shed 4 bases, and the junction held 9 bases outside the gene matches. Looked up from germline, CDR1 is MDHEN and CDR2 is SYDVKM. The CDR3 totals 16 residues. The TCR comes from a human donor in good health (CMV status not recorded). Some clones in this sample may be carry-over from other donors' samples. The sample was cultured CD8+ T cells from PBMCs, taken from culture after CMV antigen stimulation. This rearrangement joins TRBV28 to TRBJ2-3, with TRBD2 identical over 11 bases. For the CDR3, the DNA is TGTGCCAGCAGCCTATACTTAGCGGGGGGGCCAGATACGCAGTATTTT. Translation: CASSLYLAGGPDTQYF.